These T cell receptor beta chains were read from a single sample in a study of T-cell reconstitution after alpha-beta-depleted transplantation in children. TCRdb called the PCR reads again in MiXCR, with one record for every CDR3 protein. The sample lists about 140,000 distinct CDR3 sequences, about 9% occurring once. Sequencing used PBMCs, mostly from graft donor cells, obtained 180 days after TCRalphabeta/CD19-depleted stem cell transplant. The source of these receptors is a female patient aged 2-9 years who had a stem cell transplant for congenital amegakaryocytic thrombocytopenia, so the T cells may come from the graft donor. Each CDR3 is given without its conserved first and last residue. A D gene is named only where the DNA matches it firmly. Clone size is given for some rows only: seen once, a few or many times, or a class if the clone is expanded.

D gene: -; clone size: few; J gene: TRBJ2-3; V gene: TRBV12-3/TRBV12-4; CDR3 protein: ASSPVAWADTQY
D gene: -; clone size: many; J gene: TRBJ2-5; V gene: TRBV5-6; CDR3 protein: ASTLALVRQETQY
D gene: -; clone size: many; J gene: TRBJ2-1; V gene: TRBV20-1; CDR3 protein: SASRDSYNEQF
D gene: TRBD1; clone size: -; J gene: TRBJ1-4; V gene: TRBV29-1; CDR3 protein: SVGTEQKLF
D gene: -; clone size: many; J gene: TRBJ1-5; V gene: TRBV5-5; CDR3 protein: ASGARDQPQH
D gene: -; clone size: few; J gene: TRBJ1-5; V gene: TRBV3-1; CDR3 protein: ASSQAGAWGNQPQH
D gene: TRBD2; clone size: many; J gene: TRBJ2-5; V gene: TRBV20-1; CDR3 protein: SASYGTSGPRGTQY
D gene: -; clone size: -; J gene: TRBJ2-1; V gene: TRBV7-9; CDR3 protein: ASSLGIGLDNEQF
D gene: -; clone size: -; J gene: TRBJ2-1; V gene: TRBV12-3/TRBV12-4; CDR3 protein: ASSRAAGAHNEQF
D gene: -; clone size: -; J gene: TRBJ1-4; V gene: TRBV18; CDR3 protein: ASSHTKGELDEKLF
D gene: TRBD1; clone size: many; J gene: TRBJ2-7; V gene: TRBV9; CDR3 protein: ASSVAGRQGGEQY
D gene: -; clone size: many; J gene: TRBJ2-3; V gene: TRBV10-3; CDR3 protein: AISDPGVVADTQY
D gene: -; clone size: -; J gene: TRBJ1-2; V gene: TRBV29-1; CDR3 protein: SVRGNYGYT
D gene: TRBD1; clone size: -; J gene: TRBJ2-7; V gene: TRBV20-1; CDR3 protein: SARSGQGSGYEQY
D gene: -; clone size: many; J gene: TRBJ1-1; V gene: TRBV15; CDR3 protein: ATRQEWGQAF
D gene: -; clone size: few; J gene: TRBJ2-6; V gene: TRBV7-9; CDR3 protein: ASSLRSTGANVLT
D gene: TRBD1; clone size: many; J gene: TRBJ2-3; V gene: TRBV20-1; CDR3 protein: SANQGVGDTQY
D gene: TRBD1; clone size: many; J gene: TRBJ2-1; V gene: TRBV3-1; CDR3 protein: ASSGTGDLHYNEQF
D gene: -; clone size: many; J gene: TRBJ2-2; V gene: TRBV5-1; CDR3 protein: ASSLNGGELF
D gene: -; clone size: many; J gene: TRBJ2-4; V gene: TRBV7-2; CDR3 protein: ASSLESGPNIQY
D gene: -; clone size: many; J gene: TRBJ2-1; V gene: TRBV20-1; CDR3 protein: SARDGGLSYNEQF